These 24 T cell receptor beta chains share one sample of origin, sequenced in a study of T cells in Graves' hyperthyroidism and ophthalmopathy. Amplified regions were TCR beta CDR3 sequences from RNA transcripts. With the HTBI primer set, the TCR CDR3 went through a first round of RT-PCR. TCRdb passed the multiplex PCR reads through MiXCR, listing each CDR3 protein once. The sample comprises 89,000 or so distinct CDR3 sequences, around 42% of which are singletons, and roughly 10% rests with the top ten. The sample comprised peripheral blood or thyroid tissue (not recorded which). Receptors were obtained from a young woman with Graves' hyperthyroidism.

This clonotype was counted only a few times. J is TRBJ1-1 and V is TRBV3-1; D unclear. In germline, CDR1 is LGHDT, CDR2 YNNKEL (reference sequence). The CDR3 length is 15 residues. V lost 3 bases, J lost 3 bases, and 14 bases lay in between. The CDR3 nucleotides are TGTGCCAGCAGCCATGCCCCTTCTGATCACACTGAAGCTTTCTTT. Its translation is CASSHAPSDHTEAFF.

The chain has TRBV7-8 and TRBJ2-5, with D possibly matching TRBD2 (6 bases). V lost 4 bases, J lost 8 bases, and 20 bases lay in between. The CDR3 is made up of 15 amino acids. Germline V gene data show CDR1 as SGHVS and CDR2 as FQNEAQ. The CDR3 region is CASSSLEGFGKTQYF. CDR3 sequence (DNA): TGTGCCAGCAGCTCTCTGGAGGGGTTCGGGAAAACCCAGTACTTC.

This clonotype was seen many times. The gene calls are TRBV5-1 and TRBJ1-5, with TRBD1 as a possible D gene (5 bases). This CDR3 spans 14 amino acids. The germline V gene has CDR1 SGHRS and CDR2 YFSETQ. Trimming left V 0 bases short and J 5 bases short, with 9 bases between. CDR3 sequence (DNA): TGCGCCAGCAGCTTGGGGGACGGATATCAGCCCCAGCATTTT. It yields the protein CASSLGDGYQPQHF.

This clonotype was picked up many times. The chain has TRBV4-1 and TRBJ2-3; D gene uncertain. This CDR3 contains 14 residues. V shed 1 base and J shed 6 bases, with 11 bases lying between them. Per the germline V gene, CDR1 is MGHRA and CDR2 is YSYEKL. CDR3 sequence: CASSQAFLEDTQYF. The CDR3 DNA follows: TGCGCCAGCAGCCAAGCCTTTCTCGAGGATACGCAGTATTTT.

A few counts support this clonotype. The chain has TRBV3-1 and TRBJ1-1, with D perhaps TRBD1 (5 bases). Germline V gene sequence: CDR1 LGHDT, CDR2 YNNKEL (reference sequence). The CDR3 sequence is 14 residues long. Trimming cost V 1 base and J 1 base, with 7 bases left between them. The CDR3 spells CASSQVGTNTEAFF. CDR3 nucleotide sequence: TGTGCCAGCAGCCAAGTTGGGACGAACACTGAAGCTTTCTTT.

The rearrangement uses TRBV7-9 and TRBJ1-4; D is possibly TRBD1 (5 bases). V lost 5 bases to trimming and J lost 3 bases, with 16 bases between them. The CDR3 runs 16 residues. Germline V gene data show CDR1 as SEHNR and CDR2 as FQNEAQ (reference sequence). The CDR3 protein is CASSPRAGPANEKLFF. CDR3 DNA: TGTGCCAGCAGCCCACGGGCAGGGCCGGCTAATGAAAAACTGTTTTTT.

This clonotype was seen repeatedly, ten times or more. The chain carries TRBV7-9 and TRBJ1-2, with D perhaps TRBD1 (5 bases). The V gene's germline CDR1 is SEHNR and CDR2 FQNEAQ (reference sequence). The CDR3 runs 14 residues. V lost 4 bases to trimming and J lost 4 bases, with 13 bases between them. In nucleotides, the CDR3 is TGTGCCAGCAGCTCACCGGGACCAGGCTATGGCTACACCTTC. As protein: CASSSPGPGYGYTF.

This clonotype has only a few counts. The chain couples TRBV7-9 to TRBJ2-3; D gene unclear. Germline V gives CDR1 SEHNR, CDR2 FQNEAQ (reference sequence). Between the trimmed V and J ends, which lost 5 bases and 6 bases, there was a span of 9 bases. The CDR3 runs 12 residues. CDR3 loop: CASSPSLDTQYF. The CDR3 DNA reads as TGTGCCAGCAGCCCCTCGCTGGATACGCAGTATTTT.

On this clonotype: The CDR3 does not close with the conserved phenylalanine or tryptophan, likely indicating a read error. It is unclear where the CDR3 begins or ends on the DNA, so no DNA is shown, and the CDR3 is as TCRdb lists it. The chain has TRBV12-3 or TRBV12-4 and TRBJ1-3; TRBD1 is the table's D call, not checked against the DNA. The CDR3 totals 14 residues, both ends included. The CDR3 region is CASSFWDRVGAICS.

The chain joins TRBV7-8 to TRBJ1-4, with a tentative D call TRBD1 (5 bases). The CDR3 totals 13 residues. Deletions cut 4 bases from V and 9 bases from J, with 12 bases between. Germline values: CDR1 SGHVS, CDR2 FQNEAQ. The CDR3 DNA reads TGTGCCAGCAGCTCATCTCAGGGAAAAAAACTGTTTTTT. Translated, it gives CASSSSQGKKLFF.

V gene TRBV11-1 combines with J gene TRBJ1-1, with D maybe TRBD1 (6 bases). Germline V gene data show CDR1 as SGHAT and CDR2 as FQDESV (reference sequence). This CDR3 comprises 15 residues. The ends were cut back, 0 bases at V and 10 bases at J, with 18 bases in the middle. The CDR3 protein is CASSLAGQGGYRAFF. The CDR3 region has the DNA TGTGCCAGCAGCTTAGCGGGACAAGGAGGGTATCGAGCTTTCTTT.

Comments on this clonotype: A clone one base away is much larger, so this may be a read error. The CDR3 DNA sequence: TGTGCCGGCAGTTATGGCTCTGGGGCCAACGTCCTGACTTTC. Its protein is CAGSYGSGANVLTF. The chain links TRBV27 to TRBJ2-6; D is uncertain. CDR3 length equals 14 residues. CDR1 is MNHEY and CDR2 is SMNVEV in the germline V gene (reference sequence).

Concerning this clonotype: Because the CDR3's place on the DNA is in doubt, the DNA is left out and the CDR3 is given as listed by TCRdb. This sequence joins TRBV7-9 and TRBJ2-2. The CDR3 length is 19 residues, termini included. Looked up from germline, CDR1 is SEHNR and CDR2 is FQNEAQ (reference sequence). The CDR3 protein is CASSFYICSAHVGSGELFF.

This clonotype came up many times. The V call is TRBV6-5, the J call TRBJ1-5; D is possibly TRBD1 (5 bases). There are 13 residues in the CDR3. Trimming cost V 4 bases and J 6 bases, with 10 bases left between them. Germline V gives CDR1 MNHEY, CDR2 SVGAGI. The chain's CDR3 is CASSLTGTQPQHF. The CDR3 DNA is TGTGCCAGCAGTTTAACAGGAACTCAGCCCCAGCATTTT.

This sequence joins TRBV14 and TRBJ1-1; 7 nucleotides align to TRBD1. The CDR3 consists of 18 residues. V lost 8 bases, J lost 4 bases, and 22 bases stayed unmatched. CDR1 is SGHDN, CDR2 FVKESK, per germline. The CDR3 region has the DNA TGTGCCAGCGGGCCCATTACAGGGGCGGCGAGAATGAGCACTGAAGCTTTCTTT. Residues: CASGPITGAARMSTEAFF. Drawing the rest from reference TRBV14 and TRBJ1-1, the complete variable domain is EAGVTQFPSHSVIEKGQTVTLRCDPISGHDNLYWYRRVMGKEIKFLLHFVKESKQDESGMPNNRFLAERTGGTYSTLKVQPAELEDSGVYFCASGPITGAARMSTEAFFGQGTRLTVV.

The rearrangement links TRBV9 to TRBJ2-5; 9 bases map to TRBD1. The CDR3 is made up of 13 amino acids. CDR1 is SGDLS, CDR2 YYNGEE, per germline. Trimming cost V 5 bases and J 3 bases; bases outside gene matches: 2. DNA for the CDR3: TGTGCCAGCAGTTGGACAGGGGAAGAGACCCAGTACTTC. Translation gives CASSWTGEETQYF.

In this sample, this clonotype turned up many times. The chain recombines TRBV5-6 with TRBJ1-2; no definite D call. The CDR3 extends over 14 amino acids. Germline V gene data show CDR1 as SGHDT and CDR2 as YYEEEE. The V gene lost 2 bases and the J gene lost 4 bases, with 12 bases spanning the gap. The CDR3 here is CASSFPSRGYGYTF. CDR3 DNA: TGTGCCAGCAGCTTCCCATCGCGAGGCTATGGCTACACCTTC.

In its sample, this clonotype was seen many times. The chain is built from TRBV7-8 and TRBJ2-7, with D maybe TRBD1 (5 bases). Germline lookup yields CDR1 SGHVS and CDR2 FQNEAQ. V was cut by 5 bases and J by 2 bases, with 13 bases left in between. The CDR3 consists of 14 residues. The CDR3 here is CASSRRQRTYEQYF. CDR3 DNA sequence: TGTGCCAGCAGCCGCCGACAGAGAACCTACGAGCAGTACTTC.

This chain links TRBV6-4 with TRBJ1-1; TRBD1 matches at 7 bases. This CDR3 is built from 16 residues. With 2 bases clipped from V and 1 base from J, the junction kept 7 bases outside the gene matches. The germline V gene has CDR1 MRHNA and CDR2 SNTAGT. The CDR3 DNA is TGTGCCAGCAGTGACCTCGAGGGACAGCCGAACACTGAAGCTTTCTTT. Protein sequence: CASSDLEGQPNTEAFF.

This chain connects TRBV10-3 to TRBJ2-7; TRBD1 agrees at 10 bases. The CDR3 has 16 residues. The V and J ends lost 3 bases and 2 bases, in that order; junction bases with no gene match: 7. Germline-derived CDR1 and CDR2 are ENHRY and SYGVKD. CDR3 sequence reads: CAISDGPGTGAYEQYF. The CDR3 DNA sequence: TGTGCCATCAGTGATGGACCCGGGACAGGGGCCTACGAGCAGTACTTC.

In its sample, this clonotype was seen many times. The rearrangement uses TRBV12-3 or TRBV12-4 and TRBJ2-6; D not resolved. This CDR3 is built from 14 residues. V shed 0 bases and J shed 3 bases, with 3 bases lying between them. The CDR3 nucleotides are TGTGCCAGCAGTTTAGCGATTGGGGCCAACGTCCTGACTTTC. Protein product: CASSLAIGANVLTF.

There are many counts of this clonotype. V usage is TRBV2 and J usage is TRBJ1-1; no clear D. Trimming took 7 bases from V and 0 from J, leaving 15 bases between them. From germline, CDR1 is SNHLY and CDR2 FYNNEI. There are 15 residues in the CDR3. DNA of the CDR3: TGTGCCAGCAACCCCCCGGGCGGAGTGAACACTGAAGCTTTCTTT. Encoded protein: CASNPPGGVNTEAFF.

This clonotype was observed many times. J is TRBJ2-6 and V is TRBV6-1; 7 bases fit TRBD1. The V and J ends lost 1 base and 2 bases, in that order; junction bases with no gene match: 2. Germline CDR1 MNHNS, CDR2 SASEGT. CDR3 length: 16 amino acids. CDR3 in DNA: TGTGCCAGCAGTGAAGAGACAGGGACTGGGGCCAACGTCCTGACTTTC. Translating gives CASSEETGTGANVLTF.

This clonotype was seen repeatedly, ten times or more. V gene TRBV2 combines with J gene TRBJ1-1; no clear D gene. The CDR3 consists of 14 residues. With 4 bases removed from V and 3 bases from J, the gap between germline ends came to 12 bases. Germline loops: CDR1 SNHLY, CDR2 FYNNEI. CDR3 DNA: TGTGCCAGCAGTGTAGGGAGCTTCGACACTGAAGCTTTCTTT. Protein product: CASSVGSFDTEAFF. Complete variable domain (other parts from reference TRBV2 and TRBJ1-1): EPEVTQTPSHQVTQMGQEVILRCVPISNHLYFYWYRQILGQKVEFLVSFYNNEISEKSEIFDDQFSVERPDGSNFTLKIRSTKLEDSAMYFCASSVGSFDTEAFFGQGTRLTVV.